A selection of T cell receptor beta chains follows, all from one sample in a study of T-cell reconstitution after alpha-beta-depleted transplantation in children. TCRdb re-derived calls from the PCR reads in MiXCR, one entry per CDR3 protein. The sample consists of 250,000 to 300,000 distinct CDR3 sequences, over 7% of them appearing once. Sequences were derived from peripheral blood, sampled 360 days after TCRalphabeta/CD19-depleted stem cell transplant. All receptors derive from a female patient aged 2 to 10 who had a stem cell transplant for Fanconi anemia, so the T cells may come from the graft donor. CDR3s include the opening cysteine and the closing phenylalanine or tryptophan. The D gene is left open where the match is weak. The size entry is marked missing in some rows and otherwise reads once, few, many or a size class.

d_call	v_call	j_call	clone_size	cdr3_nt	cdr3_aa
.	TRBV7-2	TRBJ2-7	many	TGTGCCAGCAGCTTAGTAAGGGATGTCGGCTCCTACGAGCAGTACTTC	CASSLVRDVGSYEQYF
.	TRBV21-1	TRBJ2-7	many	TGTGCCAGCAGACTAGGAAGAGCGACAGGGACCCCCTACGAGCAGTACTTC	CASRLGRATGTPYEQYF
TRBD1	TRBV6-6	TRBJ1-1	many	TGTGCCAGCAGTTATGCAGGGGGCGAAGCTTTCTTT	CASSYAGGEAFF
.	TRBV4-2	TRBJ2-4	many	TGTGCCAGCAGCCAAGATCCCCTCGGCACAGGCGGTAAAAACATTCAGTACTTC	CASSQDPLGTGGKNIQYF
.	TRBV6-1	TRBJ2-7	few	TGTGCCAGCAGGGGGGCGAGGGGTGGCAGGGAGCAGTACTTC	CASRGARGGREQYF
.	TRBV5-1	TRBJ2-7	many	TGCGCCAGCAGCGGGGACACTGGGGTGTACGAGCAGTACTTC	CASSGDTGVYEQYF
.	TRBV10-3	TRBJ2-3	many	TGTGCCATCAGTGTCACCGGGCTTGGCACAGATACGCAGTATTTT	CAISVTGLGTDTQYF
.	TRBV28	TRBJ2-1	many	TGTGCCAGCAGACCGGACGGGCGAGATGAGCAGTTCTTC	CASRPDGRDEQFF
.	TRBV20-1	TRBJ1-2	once	TGCAGTGCTAGACCCTATCCTAGGGGCTATGGCTACACCTTC	CSARPYPRGYGYTF
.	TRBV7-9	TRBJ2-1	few	TGTGCCAGCAGCGCTGCTAGCTCCTACAATGAGCAGTTCTTC	CASSAASSYNEQFF
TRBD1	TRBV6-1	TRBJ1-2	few	TGTGCCAGCAGTGCCGGGACAGGGGATTTCCTTTATGGCTACACCTTC	CASSAGTGDFLYGYTF
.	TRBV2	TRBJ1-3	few	TGTGCCAGCAACGGGGACTCTGGAAACACCATATATTTT	CASNGDSGNTIYF
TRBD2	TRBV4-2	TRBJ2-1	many	TGTGCCAGCGCTCTAGCGGGGGGCAATGAGCAGTTCTTC	CASALAGGNEQFF
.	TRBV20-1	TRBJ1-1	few	TGCAGTGCTAGCCAAGACAGCTTTAACACTGAAGCTTTCTTT	CSASQDSFNTEAFF
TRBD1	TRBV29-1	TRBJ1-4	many	TGCAGCGTTGAAGGGGACAGGGGCGATGAAAAACTGTTTTTT	CSVEGDRGDEKLFF
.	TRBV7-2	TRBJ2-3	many	TGTGCCAGCAGCTTTAATAGGGGGGTGGGAGATACGCAGTATTTT	CASSFNRGVGDTQYF
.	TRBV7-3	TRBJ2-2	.	TGTGCCAGCAGCTTAATTGGGGCCGGGGAGCTGTTTTTT	CASSLIGAGELFF
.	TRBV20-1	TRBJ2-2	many	TGCAGTGCTAGAGATCTGGGCGGGGCGAACACCGGGGAGCTGTTTTTT	CSARDLGGANTGELFF
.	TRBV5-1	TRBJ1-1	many	TGCGCCAGCAGCTTGGGCGACTCGAACACTGAAGCTTTCTTT	CASSLGDSNTEAFF
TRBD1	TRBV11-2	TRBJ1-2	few	TGTGCCAGCAGCTTACGCGGGACAGCGAGGATTGGCTACACCTTC	CASSLRGTARIGYTF
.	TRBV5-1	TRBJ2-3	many	TGCGCCAGCAGCCGCCGTCGCCTAGCAAAGGGAAACACAGATACGCAGTATTTT	CASSRRRLAKGNTDTQYF
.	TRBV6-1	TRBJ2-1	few	TGTGCCAGCTCGCGAATCCTTGGTGGTCAGGCTGAGCAGTTCTTC	CASSRILGGQAEQFF
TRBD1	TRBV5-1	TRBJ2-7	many	TGCGCCAGCAGCTACCGGGACAGTACCTACGAGCAGTACTTC	CASSYRDSTYEQYF
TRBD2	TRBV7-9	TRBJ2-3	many	TGTGCCAGCAGCCCCCGACTAGCCCTCCGCACAGATACGCAGTATTTT	CASSPRLALRTDTQYF
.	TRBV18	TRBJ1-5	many	TGTGCCAGCTCACCTGGGGCCACAGCTTATCAGCCCCAGCATTTT	CASSPGATAYQPQHF
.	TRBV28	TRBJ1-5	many	TGTGCCAGCAGTTTGCGGGGGGCGATGGGACAGCCCCAGCATTTT	CASSLRGAMGQPQHF
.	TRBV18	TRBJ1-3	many	TGTGCCAGCTCACCAACTTCTCCAGGAGGCTCTGGAAACACCATATATTTT	CASSPTSPGGSGNTIYF
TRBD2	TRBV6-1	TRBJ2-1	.	TGTGCCAGCAGTACCCCCAGACTAGCGGGGGGCAATGAGCAGTTCTTC	CASSTPRLAGGNEQFF
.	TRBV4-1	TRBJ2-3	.	TGCGCCAGCAGCCAACCGGTCACAGATACGCAGTATTTT	CASSQPVTDTQYF
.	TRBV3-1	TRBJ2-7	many	TGTGCCAGCAGCCAAGATATCGCTGTCGGCGGAAACGAGCAGTACTTC	CASSQDIAVGGNEQYF
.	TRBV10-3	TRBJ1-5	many	TGTGCCATCAGTGAGTCAGGGTTTGAGAATCAGCCCCAGCATTTT	CAISESGFENQPQHF
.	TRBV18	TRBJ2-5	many	TGTGCCAGCTCACCACCGGGGCGAGACTACCAAGAGACCCAGTACTTC	CASSPPGRDYQETQYF
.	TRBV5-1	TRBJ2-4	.	TGCGCCAGCAGCTACATAGGCGGGACAGCCAAAAACATTCAGTACTTC	CASSYIGGTAKNIQYF
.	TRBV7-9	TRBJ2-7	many	TGTGCCAGCAGCTTAGGGGACCCCCGTCCTGCTTACGAGCAGTACTTC	CASSLGDPRPAYEQYF
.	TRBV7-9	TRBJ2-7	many	TGTGCCAGCAGCTTAGCACACCCCTACGAGCAGTACTTC	CASSLAHPYEQYF
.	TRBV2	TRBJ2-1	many	TGTGCCAGCAGTGTTTACAATGAGCAGTTCTTC	CASSVYNEQFF
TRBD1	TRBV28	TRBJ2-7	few	TGTGCCAGCAGTTCCCCGGGACAGGTCCGGGGGGAGCAGTACTTC	CASSSPGQVRGEQYF
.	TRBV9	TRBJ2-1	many	TGTGCCAGCAGCGTCGCCCCTCCGGGCCTACTAGCTAATGAGCAGTTCTTC	CASSVAPPGLLANEQFF
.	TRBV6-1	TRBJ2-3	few	TGTGCCAGCAGCCTTCGCCCCCGGCCAAGCACAGATACGCAGTATTTT	CASSLRPRPSTDTQYF
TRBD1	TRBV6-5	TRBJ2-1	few	TGTGCCAGCAGTTATTCAGGGGGCCCTGAGCAGTTCTTC	CASSYSGGPEQFF
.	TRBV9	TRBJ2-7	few	TGTGCCAGCAGCGTAGGCACGCACGAGCAGTACTTC	CASSVGTHEQYF
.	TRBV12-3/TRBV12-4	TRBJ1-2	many	TGTGCCAGCAGTTTAGGGGTGAGGCGTTATGGCTACACCTTC	CASSLGVRRYGYTF
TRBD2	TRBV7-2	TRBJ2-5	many	TGTGCCAGCAGCTTCGGACTAGCGGGAGCAAGAGGAGAGACCCAGTACTTC	CASSFGLAGARGETQYF
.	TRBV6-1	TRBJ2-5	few	TGTGCCAGCAGCTCGTCTCCAGTCATGCAAGAGACCCAGTACTTC	CASSSSPVMQETQYF
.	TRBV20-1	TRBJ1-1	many	TGCAGTGCTAGCCGGGGGATGAACACTGAAGCTTTCTTT	CSASRGMNTEAFF
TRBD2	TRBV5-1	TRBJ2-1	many	TGCGCCAGCAGCTGGGGACTAGCGGGAAGTGTTGAGCAGTTCTTC	CASSWGLAGSVEQFF
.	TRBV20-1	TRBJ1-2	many	TGCAGTGCTAGAGATTTTAGGTCAGCCCGTAACTATGGCTACACCTTC	CSARDFRSARNYGYTF
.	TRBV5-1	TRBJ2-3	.	TGCGCCAGCAGCTTGGGAGGGGGAATAACAGATACGCAGTATTTT	CASSLGGGITDTQYF
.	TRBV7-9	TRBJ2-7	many	TGTGCCAGCAGCTTATGGGAAAGGGAGCAGTACTTC	CASSLWEREQYF
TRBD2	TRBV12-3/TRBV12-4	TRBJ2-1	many	TGTGCCAGCAGTTTTCGCGGGGGGGACGGAAACAATGAGCAGTTCTTC	CASSFRGGDGNNEQFF
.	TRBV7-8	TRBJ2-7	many	TGTGCCAGCAGCTTAAGAGGGACGGGGCTATACGAGCAGTACTTC	CASSLRGTGLYEQYF
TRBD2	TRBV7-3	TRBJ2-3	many	TGTGCCAGCAGCCCGGCTGGCGGGGGGATCCCGAATACGCAGTATTTT	CASSPAGGGIPNTQYF